This is a list of T cell receptor beta chains from one sample in a study of human T cells and chemical hapten exposure. TCRdb redid the calling of the RACE reads with MiXCR, one entry per CDR3 protein. The table includes about 49,000 distinct CDR3 sequences, less than 9.5% detected once. The material was whole blood, obtained in connection with sensitization to the hapten diphenylcyclopropenone (DPC). These TCRs come from a woman aged 45-60 years with alopecia areata. Some clones in this sample may be carry-over from other donors' samples. Each CDR3 is given with its conserved first and last residue. Fields, in order: clone size, D gene, V gene, J gene, CDR3 protein, CDR3 DNA. A D gene is named only where the DNA matches it firmly. Clone size is stated in some rows and not others, as once, few, many or a class when expanded.

>many|NA|TRBV30|TRBJ1-1
CAWSVGAGEAFF
TGTGCCTGGAGTGTAGGTGCGGGTGAAGCTTTCTTT
>few|TRBD1|TRBV18|TRBJ1-1
CVSSPARDRGPTEAFF
TGTGTCAGCTCACCTGCTAGAGACAGGGGGCCCACTGAAGCTTTCTTT
>many|NA|TRBV7-8|TRBJ2-1
CASSSFPGEYNEQFF
TGTGCCAGCAGCAGTTTCCCGGGAGAATACAATGAGCAGTTCTTC
>NA|NA|TRBV3-1|TRBJ1-1
CASSQDVRVTEAFF
TGTGCCAGCAGCCAAGATGTACGGGTCACTGAAGCTTTCTTT
>many|NA|TRBV5-1|TRBJ2-1
CASSFGPGPNSYNEQFF
TGCGCCAGCAGCTTTGGCCCGGGACCAAATTCCTACAATGAGCAGTTCTTC
>many|TRBD1|TRBV7-9|TRBJ2-5
CASTRDSGTQYF
TGTGCCAGCACCAGGGACAGTGGGACCCAGTACTTC
>few|NA|TRBV29-1|TRBJ1-4
CSLKNLNEKLFF
TGCAGCCTAAAGAATCTTAATGAAAAACTGTTTTTT
>many|TRBD2|TRBV19|TRBJ2-7
CASSTLPLAGVSEQYF
TGTGCCAGTAGTACCCTGCCACTAGCGGGAGTTAGCGAGCAGTACTTC
>many|TRBD2|TRBV11-2|TRBJ2-7
CASSLALAGTRGEQYF
TGTGCCAGCAGCTTAGCACTAGCGGGGACCCGGGGCGAGCAGTACTTC
>many|NA|TRBV18|TRBJ1-5
CASSYSASNQPQHF
TGTGCCAGCTCATACTCAGCTAGCAATCAGCCCCAGCATTTT
>many|NA|TRBV7-6|TRBJ2-1
CASSLKFGAYNEQFF
TGTGCCAGCAGCTTAAAATTCGGGGCCTACAATGAGCAGTTCTTC
>NA|NA|TRBV5-6|TRBJ1-1
CASSLGPGARNTEAFF
TGTGCCAGCAGCTTGGGGCCGGGGGCGAGGAACACTGAAGCTTTCTTT
>NA|TRBD1|TRBV20-1|TRBJ2-7
CSAYNPGQGKDYEQYF
TGCAGTGCTTACAACCCGGGACAGGGAAAGGACTACGAGCAGTACTTC
>NA|NA|TRBV6-2/TRBV6-3|TRBJ2-7
CASSLPKTPYEQYF
TGTGCCAGCAGTTTGCCGAAAACCCCCTACGAGCAGTACTTC
>many|NA|TRBV29-1|TRBJ1-4
CSVALGGSGEKLFF
TGCAGCGTTGCCCTGGGGGGGTCAGGTGAAAAACTGTTTTTT
>NA|NA|TRBV20-1|TRBJ1-2
CSARPGIHGYTF
TGCAGTGCTAGGCCCGGGATCCATGGCTACACCTTC
>many|TRBD2|TRBV5-1|TRBJ2-1
CASSQRSTSGSRANEQFF
TGCGCCAGCAGCCAAAGATCCACTAGCGGGTCGAGAGCCAATGAGCAGTTCTTC
>many|TRBD2|TRBV6-5|TRBJ2-1
CASRITGTSRQNEQFF
TGTGCCAGCAGAATTACCGGGACTAGTAGGCAGAATGAGCAGTTCTTC
>many|TRBD1|TRBV4-2|TRBJ1-1
CASSQDHRGRIVNTEAFF
TGTGCCAGCAGCCAAGATCATAGGGGGCGAATAGTAAACACTGAAGCTTTCTTT
>many|TRBD1|TRBV6-2/TRBV6-3|TRBJ1-1
CASSLRDSHTEAFF
TGTGCCAGCAGTCTCCGGGACAGCCACACTGAAGCTTTCTTT
>many|NA|TRBV27|TRBJ1-6
CAYHSVVRALHF
TGTGCCTACCACAGCGTCGTTCGGGCCCTCCACTTT
>NA|NA|TRBV9|TRBJ2-7
CASSAGTHHEQYF
TGTGCCAGCAGCGCCGGGACCCACCACGAGCAGTACTTC
>many|NA|TRBV19|TRBJ2-1
CASSMAGSYNEQFF
TGTGCCAGTAGTATGGCGGGGTCCTACAATGAGCAGTTCTTC
>NA|NA|TRBV7-2|TRBJ2-2
CASSTGGKAGELFF
TGTGCCAGCAGTACCGGGGGTAAAGCCGGGGAGCTGTTTTTT
>many|NA|TRBV20-1|TRBJ2-7
CSASVNYEQYF
TGCAGTGCTAGCGTCAACTACGAGCAGTACTTC
>NA|NA|TRBV6-5|TRBJ1-2
CASSVAGQNSGYTF
TGTGCCAGCAGTGTCGCCGGACAGAATTCTGGCTACACCTTC
>NA|NA|TRBV28|TRBJ2-1
CASSFDSRLSSEQFF
TGTGCCAGCAGTTTCGATAGTCGCCTTTCCTCTGAGCAGTTCTTC
>many|TRBD1|TRBV18|TRBJ2-5
CASSPPTTGGAETQYF
TGTGCCAGCTCACCACCCACGACAGGGGGCGCGGAGACCCAGTACTTC
>many|NA|TRBV6-4|TRBJ1-1
CASREDRLNTEAFF
TGTGCCAGCAGAGAAGACAGACTGAACACTGAAGCTTTCTTT
>many|NA|TRBV28|TRBJ2-1
CASSLLRGRMGNEQFF
TGTGCCAGCAGTTTACTCCGTGGTCGAATGGGCAATGAGCAGTTCTTC